Reported below is one T cell receptor (beta chain). The data stem from a study of control samples from healthy donors and cancer patients. Sequencing was performed with immunoSEQ multiplex PCR; in TCRdb, only in-frame clones are kept and a portion is missing. This table has 100,000 to 150,000 clones, more than 70% appearing once. The CDR3 is 13 residues long. The V end was cut by 2 bases, the J end by 3 bases, with 5 bases between. Germline-derived CDR1 and CDR2 are KGHSH and LQKENI. This sequence was found in a man aged 45 to 65 in good health. Sequences were obtained from blood. The chain couples TRBV18 to TRBJ1-3; no definite D call. CDR3 nucleotides: TGTGCCAGCTCACCAGGTGTTGGAAACACCATATATTTT. This gives the protein CASSPGVGNTIYF. Full variable domain (rest looked up from reference TRBV18 and TRBJ1-3): NAGVMQNPRHLVRRRGQEARLRCSPMKGHSHVYWYRQLPEEGLKFMVYLQKENIIDESGMPKERFSAEFPKEGPSILRIQQVVRGDSAAYFCASSPGVGNTIYFGEGSWLTVV.